A selection of T cell receptor beta chains follows, all from one sample in a study of cytomegalovirus exposure and HLA in healthy donors. TCRdb's copy holds only in-frame clones and misses some; the assay was immunoSEQ multiplex PCR. The sample has over 150,000 clones, roughly 70% seen once. Sequencing used PBMCs. These receptors were collected from a male donor in good health and CMV-seronegative. The CDR3 runs from the conserved cysteine through the conserved F or W. A D gene is named only where the DNA matches it firmly. For some rows the clone size is stated as once, few or many, or as a class when expanded; others skip it.

TRBV7-9	TRBJ2-7	.	.	12	TGTGCCAGCAGCCTAGTCCCCTACGAGCAGTACTTC	CASSLVPYEQYF
TRBV27	TRBJ2-7	.	TRBD2	14	TGTGCCAGCAGTTCCATCGGGGGGGGCTACGAGCAGTACTTC	CASSSIGGGYEQYF
TRBV28	TRBJ1-1	.	.	14	TGTGCCAGCAGACCGGGGGGAGGCGGCACTGAAGCTTTCTTT	CASRPGGGGTEAFF
TRBV6-6	TRBJ1-1	few	.	14	TGTGCCAGCAGTTTCCCGACAACGAACACTGAAGCTTTCTTT	CASSFPTTNTEAFF
TRBV29-1	TRBJ2-3	.	.	12	TGCAGCGTTCATACTGACACAGATACGCAGTATTTT	CSVHTDTDTQYF
TRBV28	TRBJ1-5	once	.	12	TGTGCCAGCAGTTTTGGGGCTCAGCCCCAGCATTTT	CASSFGAQPQHF
TRBV13	TRBJ2-1	once	.	15	TGTGCCAGCAGCCCAGGACAGGGAGGGTACAATGAGCAGTTCTTC	CASSPGQGGYNEQFF
TRBV11-2	TRBJ2-7	.	TRBD2	14	TGTGCCAGCAGCTTAGTAGGTAGCGGGGGAGAGCAGTACTTC	CASSLVGSGGEQYF
TRBV6-6	TRBJ2-3	.	TRBD2	15	TGTGCCAGCAGAAGGGCGGGGGGCCGCACAGATACGCAGTATTTT	CASRRAGGRTDTQYF
TRBV6-6	TRBJ1-5	.	TRBD1	14	TGTGCCAGCAGTTATGGGACAGGCAATCAGCCCCAGCATTTT	CASSYGTGNQPQHF
TRBV28	TRBJ1-4	.	.	15	TGTGCCAGCAGTCTCCCCAGGGGAGGGAATGAAAAACTGTTTTTT	CASSLPRGGNEKLFF
TRBV27	TRBJ1-5	.	TRBD1	14	TGTGCCAGCAGCCGGGACAGGGGGGATCAGCCCCAGCATTTT	CASSRDRGDQPQHF
TRBV30	TRBJ1-2	.	.	12	TGTGCCTGGAGTGTGAACACCTATGGCTACACCTTC	CAWSVNTYGYTF
TRBV29-1	TRBJ2-7	.	.	11	TGCAGCGTTGAGGTTCCGGACGAGCAGTACTTC	CSVEVPDEQYF
TRBV28	TRBJ1-2	.	.	14	TGTGCCAGCATCTCTCAGGTCGGGAGAGGTGGCTACACCTTC	CASISQVGRGGYTF
TRBV30	TRBJ1-1	.	.	15	TGTGCCTGGAGTGTAAAGGGCCGGGGGGTGACTGAAGCTTTCTTT	CAWSVKGRGVTEAFF
TRBV29-1	TRBJ2-1	.	TRBD2	13	TGCAGCTCGGGACTAGCGGCATACAATGAGCAGTTCTTC	CSSGLAAYNEQFF
TRBV13	TRBJ1-1	.	.	14	TGTGCCAGCAACAAGGAGAGGGAAAGGACTGAAGCTTTCTTT	CASNKERERTEAFF
TRBV10-1	TRBJ2-3	few	.	16	TGCGCCAGCAGCCGTAGCGGTCGCGCCGCCACAGATACGCAGTATTTT	CASSRSGRAATDTQYF
TRBV11-2	TRBJ2-5	few	.	16	TGTGCCAGCAGCTCCTACAGAGCCTTGGCGGGGGAGACCCAGTACTTC	CASSSYRALAGETQYF
TRBV6-1	TRBJ1-1	.	.	14	TGTGCCAGCAGCGAAAGGGGCATGAACACTGAAGCTTTCTTT	CASSERGMNTEAFF
TRBV28	TRBJ1-2	few	.	13	TGTGCCAGCAGTTTGGGGTACAGGGATGGCTACACCTTC	CASSLGYRDGYTF
TRBV28	TRBJ1-5	.	.	14	TGTGCCAGCAGTCCAGGCACAGGTCTCAAGCCCCAGCATTTT	CASSPGTGLKPQHF
TRBV6-5	TRBJ1-1	.	.	13	TGTGCCAGCAGTTCCCCTCTGAACACTGAAGCTTTCTTT	CASSSPLNTEAFF
TRBV19	TRBJ2-6	.	.	15	TGTGCCAGTAGCTGGCGGGACTCTGGGGCCAACGTCCTGACTTTC	CASSWRDSGANVLTF
TRBV28	TRBJ1-6	.	TRBD1	14	TGTGCCAGCAGGTCCGGGACAGGGAATTCACCCCTCCACTTT	CASRSGTGNSPLHF
TRBV30	TRBJ2-4	.	.	12	TGTGCCTGGAGTGTAGGGGGAAGCATTCAGTACTTC	CAWSVGGSIQYF
TRBV5-1	TRBJ2-7	.	.	14	TGCGCCAGCAGCTTGAGGCAGGGCGCCTACGAGCAGTACTTC	CASSLRQGAYEQYF
TRBV5-1	TRBJ1-2	.	.	14	TGCGCCAGCAGCTTGTCTGCAGGGTCGATTGGCTACACCTTC	CASSLSAGSIGYTF
TRBV5-5	TRBJ2-1	.	TRBD2	15	TGTGCCAGCAGCTTCGGACTAGCGGGACTCAATGAGCAGTTCTTC	CASSFGLAGLNEQFF
TRBV6-5	TRBJ1-2	.	TRBD1	15	TGTGCCAGCAGATTCCGGGACAGCTCTAACTATGGCTACACCTTC	CASRFRDSSNYGYTF
TRBV28	TRBJ2-1	.	TRBD2	16	TGTGCCAGCAGTTCCCCCGGAGCGGGGGGGGGCAATGAGCAGTTCTTC	CASSSPGAGGGNEQFF
TRBV18	TRBJ2-7	.	.	13	TGTGCCAGCTCACCAGACGAGGGCTACGAGCAGTACTTC	CASSPDEGYEQYF
TRBV19	TRBJ1-6	few	.	14	TGTGCCAGTAGTACGCGGACAGAATCTTCACCCCTCCACTTT	CASSTRTESSPLHF
TRBV29-1	TRBJ2-1	few	.	13	TGCAGCGTTGAGCGGGCAGGGAGGAATGAGCAGTTCTTC	CSVERAGRNEQFF
TRBV7-3	TRBJ2-3	few	TRBD1	17	TGTGCCAGCAGCTTAATCCCGGACAGGGTAGCCACAGATACGCAGTATTTT	CASSLIPDRVATDTQYF